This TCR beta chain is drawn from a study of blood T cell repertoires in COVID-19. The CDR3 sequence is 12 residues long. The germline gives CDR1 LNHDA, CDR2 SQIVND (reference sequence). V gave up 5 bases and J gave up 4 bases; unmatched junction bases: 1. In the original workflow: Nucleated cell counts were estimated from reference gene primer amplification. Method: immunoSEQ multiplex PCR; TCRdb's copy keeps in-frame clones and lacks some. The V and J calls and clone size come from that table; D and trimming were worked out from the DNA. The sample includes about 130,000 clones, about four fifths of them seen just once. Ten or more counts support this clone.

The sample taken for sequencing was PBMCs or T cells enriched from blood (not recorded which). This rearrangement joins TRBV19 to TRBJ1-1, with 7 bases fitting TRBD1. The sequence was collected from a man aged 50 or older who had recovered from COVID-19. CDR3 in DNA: TGTGCCAGTAGTGCAGGGGGCACTGAAGCTTTCTTT. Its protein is CASSAGGTEAFF. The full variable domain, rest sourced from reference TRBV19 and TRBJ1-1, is DGGITQSPKYLFRKEGQNVTLSCEQNLNHDAMYWYRQDPGQGLRLIYYSQIVNDFQKGDIAEGYSVSREKKESFPLTVTSAQKNPTAFYLCASSAGGTEAFFGQGTRLTVV.